The 13 T cell receptor beta chains reported below all come from one sample, sequenced in a study of tumor-infiltrating lymphocytes in glioblastoma multiforme. Multiple V-beta primers and a C-beta primer amplified TCRB from RNA. A single record per CDR3 protein comes from TCRdb applying MiXCR to the multiplex PCR reads. This table holds about 32,000 distinct CDR3 sequences, 50% to 75% found once. Sequenced input: brain tumor tissue. Receptor source: a male donor with glioblastoma.

This clonotype was observed a few times. One junction end disagrees with the germline gene, perhaps due to a read error. V usage is TRBV5-1 and J usage is TRBJ2-3, with D uncertain. Germline CDR1 SGHRS, CDR2 YFSETQ. This CDR3 spans 14 amino acids. CDR3 nucleotide sequence: TGCGCCGGCAGCCAGGACCGACACACATATACGCAGTATTTT. This codes for CAGSQDRHTYTQYF.

This clonotype has just a few counts. This chain connects TRBV29-1 to TRBJ2-3, with 8 bases lining up with TRBD1. The CDR3 is 12 residues long. V lost 6 bases, J lost 8 bases, and 7 bases stayed unmatched. Germline CDR1 and CDR2: SQVTM and ANQGSEA. CDR3 loop: CSVQGASGTQYF. In DNA form, the CDR3 reads TGCAGCGTGCAGGGGGCCTCAGGTACGCAGTATTTT.

About this clonotype: The junction does not match germline at one end; this may be a read error. J is TRBJ2-1 and V is TRBV20-1, with D unresolved. The germline V gene has CDR1 DFQATT and CDR2 SNEGSKA (reference sequence). The CDR3 extends over 13 amino acids. DNA of the CDR3: TGCTGTGCTAGAGCGTTAGGTATCAATGAGCAGTTCTTT. Its translation: CCARALGINEQFF.

The rearrangement joins TRBV29-1 to TRBJ2-5; D is perhaps TRBD1 or TRBD2 (6 bases each). The CDR3 contains 12 residues. The germline CDR1 and CDR2 sequences are SQVTM and ANQGSEA. V was clipped by 4 bases and J by 4 bases, with 10 bases between them. CDR3 sequence (DNA): TGCAGCGTTGGTCCGGGGGCAGAGACCCAGTACTTC. This sequence encodes CSVGPGAETQYF. The whole variable domain, filled in from reference TRBV29-1 and TRBJ2-5, reads SAVISQKPSRDICQRGTSLTIQCQVDSQVTMMFWYRQQPGQSLTLIATANQGSEATYESGFVIDKFPISRPNLTFSTLTVSNMSPEDSSIYLCSVGPGAETQYFGPGTRLLVL.

This clonotype is medium-sized by share. The rearrangement uses TRBV6-5 and TRBJ1-5; a possible D gene is TRBD1 (6 bases). Germline V CDR1 and CDR2: MNHEY, SVGAGI. The CDR3 runs 16 residues. Trimming stripped 0 bases from V and 2 bases from J, with 11 bases between. The CDR3 DNA reads as TGTGCCAGCAGTTACTCGGCCAGGGGTGGCAATCAGCCCCAGCATTTT. It codes for CASSYSARGGNQPQHF.

This clonotype is medium-sized. This chain uses TRBV20-1 with TRBJ2-3; 9 nucleotides match TRBD2. Germline CDR1 DFQATT, CDR2 SNEGSKA (reference sequence). CDR3 size: 15 residues. Unmatched junction bases numbered 9, after V lost 6 bases and J lost 2 bases. For the CDR3, the DNA is TGCAGTGCCCCGCTAGCGGGGCTTTCCACAGATACGCAGTATTTT. This gives the protein CSAPLAGLSTDTQYF.

In its sample, this clonotype was seen many times. The V and J genes are TRBV29-1 and TRBJ2-7, with D possibly TRBD1 on 5 matching bases. CDR3 length equals 13 residues. The V end was cut by 3 bases, the J end by 0 bases, with 9 bases between. Germline CDR1 and CDR2: SQVTM and ANQGSEA. The CDR3 spells CSVDDQGSYEQYF. CDR3 DNA sequence: TGCAGCGTTGATGACCAGGGCTCCTACGAGCAGTACTTC.

The chain uses TRBV20-1 and TRBJ2-5; TRBD1 is a possible D gene (5 bases). The V end lost 3 bases, the J end lost 2 bases, and 10 bases lay between the germline ends. The CDR3 contains 13 residues. In germline, CDR1 is DFQATT, CDR2 SNEGSKA (reference sequence). The CDR3 DNA reads TGCAGTGCTAGGGACAATTTTCAAGAGACCCAGTACTTC. Protein product: CSARDNFQETQYF.

The J gene is TRBJ2-1, the V gene TRBV20-1; TRBD2 aligns across 9 bases. The V gene's germline CDR1 is DFQATT and CDR2 SNEGSKA (reference sequence). V dropped 7 bases and J dropped 3; count of bases not matched to a gene: 10. The CDR3 sequence is 15 residues long. CDR3 sequence (DNA): TGCAGTGTCCTTCCAGCGGGGGGACTCTACAATGAGCAGTTCTTC. Protein product: CSVLPAGGLYNEQFF.

About this clonotype: A much larger clonotype is one base distant, so this may be a read error. The chain joins TRBV5-6 to TRBJ2-7; TRBD1 matches at 10 bases. The germline V gene has CDR1 SGHDT and CDR2 YYEEEE. The CDR3 is 14 amino acids. The CDR3 reads CARSPDRGRYEQYF. CDR3 DNA sequence: TGTGCCCGCAGCCCAGACAGGGGGCGGTACGAGCAGTACTTC.

To note about this clonotype: Its ends do not fully match the called genes, so a read error is possible. The V call is TRBV6-2 or TRBV6-3, the J call TRBJ2-5; D may be TRBD1 or TRBD2 (6 bases each). Looked up from germline, CDR1 is MNHEY and CDR2 is SVGEGT. This CDR3 contains 13 residues. CDR3 region: CAGRLGGQGTQYF. The CDR3 nucleotides read TGTGCCGGCCGCCTGGGGGGACAAGGGACCCAGTACTTC.

In the case of this clonotype: A junction boundary mismatches the germline segment, possibly from a read error. As DNA, the CDR3 is TGTGCCAGCAGCTTTGGACTAGCGTACTACTATGAGCAGTTCTTC. Amino acid sequence: CASSFGLAYYYEQFF. The chain employs TRBV11-2 and TRBJ2-1, with 9 bases aligning to TRBD2. This CDR3 comprises 15 residues. The V gene's germline CDR1 is SGHAT and CDR2 FQNNGV.

The chain employs TRBV20-1 and TRBJ2-7; D unclear. The V gene lost 1 base and the J gene lost 8 bases, with 21 bases spanning the gap. The CDR3 runs to 15 residues. Looked up from germline, CDR1 is DFQATT and CDR2 is SNEGSKA (reference sequence). For the CDR3, the DNA is TGCAGTGCTAGAGGGGTGGGGATAGTTGGTTACAAGCAGTACTTC. It encodes CSARGVGIVGYKQYF.